The 15 T cell receptor beta chains below all came from one sample that was sequenced in a study of tumor-infiltrating lymphocytes in primary liver carcinoma. Extraction also yielded germline DNA, while blood RNA was obtained from unsorted whole blood. Total RNA (roughly 530 ng) served as template for TCR beta cDNA synthesis primed by a constant-region primer. Generation of the TCR beta libraries relied on three nested multiplex PCR rounds using slightly modified ARM-PCR. A C-beta reverse primer and TRBV1-TRBV30 forward primers served in each of the first two PCR rounds, at about 10 cycles apiece. TCRdb passed the multiplex PCR reads through MiXCR, listing each CDR3 protein once. Of about 200,000 distinct CDR3 sequences listed, roughly two thirds are singletons. The sample comprised peripheral blood. Receptors originate from a woman aged 60 to 75 with primary liver carcinoma and hepatitis B virus infection.

J is TRBJ2-2 and V is TRBV28; D is perhaps TRBD1 or TRBD2 (5 bases each). Trimming took 6 bases from V and 2 from J, leaving 10 bases between them. CDR3 length: 14 residues. CDR1 MDHEN and CDR2 SYDVKM come from the germline V gene. The CDR3 nucleotides are TGTGCCAGCAGCGGGACCATCAACACCGGGGAGCTGTTTTTT. Amino acid sequence: CASSGTINTGELFF.

The V and J genes are TRBV5-4 and TRBJ2-7; D gene unclear. Germline CDR1 reads SGHNT; CDR2 reads YYREEE (reference sequence). The V gene lost 1 base and the J gene lost 2 bases, with 10 bases spanning the gap. There are 14 residues in the CDR3. CDR3 nucleotides: TGTGCCAGCAGCTTGACCGGCCGAGCCTACGAGCAGTACTTC. It translates to CASSLTGRAYEQYF.

The J gene is TRBJ2-2, the V gene TRBV11-3; D may be TRBD1 (5 bases). The CDR3 has 13 amino acids. Germline loops: CDR1 SGHNT, CDR2 YENEEA. CDR3 loop: CDSSKQGAGELFF. CDR3 nucleotides: TGTGATAGCAGTAAGCAAGGGGCCGGGGAGCTGTTTTTT.

Note on this clonotype: An end of the junction does not agree with germline; a read error may underlie this. The CDR3 nucleotides read TGTGTCAGCAGCTTAGGGGAGACAGGGGGAGCCTATGGCTACACCTTC. This codes for CVSSLGETGGAYGYTF. The chain couples TRBV11-2 to TRBJ1-2; TRBD1 matches at 9 bases. The length of the CDR3 is 16 residues. Per the germline V gene, CDR1 is SGHAT and CDR2 is FQNNGV. Based on the CDR3 plus reference TRBV11-2 and TRBJ1-2, the full variable domain is EAGVAQSPRYKIIEKRQSVAFWCNPISGHATLYWYQQILGQGPKLLIQFQNNGVVDDSQLPKDRFSAERLKGVDSTLKIQPAKLEDSAVYLCVSSLGETGGAYGYTFGSGTRLTVV.

This clonotype has ten or more counts. The chain uses TRBV12-5 and TRBJ1-6; 9 nucleotides agree with TRBD1. The CDR3 is 17 amino acids. The J segment lost 5 bases and the V segment lost 4 bases, leaving 9 bases of the junction unmatched. Germline V gives CDR1 LGHNT, CDR2 FRNRAP. CDR3 in amino acids: CASGSTTGGAHNSPLHF. CDR3 in DNA: TGTGCTAGTGGTTCTACAACAGGGGGCGCTCATAATTCACCCCTCCACTTT.

Concerning this clonotype: A single base separates this from a much larger clone, so it may be a read error. The V and J genes are TRBV12-3 or TRBV12-4 and TRBJ2-4, with 7 bases lining up with TRBD2. The length of the CDR3 is 15 residues. The CDR3 spells CTSSLVWDYKNIQYF. The CDR3 DNA reads TGTACCAGCAGTTTAGTGTGGGACTATAAAAACATTCAGTACTTC.

This clonotype was counted once. One base away lies a much larger clone, so this may be a sequencing read error. This rearrangement joins TRBV12-5 to TRBJ2-2; no definite D call. CDR1 and CDR2 (germline): LGHNT, FRNRAP. The CDR3 length is 12 residues. The CDR3 DNA reads TGTGCTACTGGTTTGAACACCGGGGAGCTGTTTTTT. This codes for CATGLNTGELFF.

This clonotype was seen ten or more times. V is TRBV6-6 and J is TRBJ2-7, with 7 bases fitting TRBD1. CDR1 is MNHNY and CDR2 is SVGAGI in the germline V gene (reference sequence). Losses at the gene ends were 4 bases for V and 4 bases for J; bases not matched to a gene: 7. This CDR3 is built from 14 residues. In nucleotides, the CDR3 is TGTGCCAGCAGTTCCCGACAGGGATCGTACGAGCAGTACTTC. Its translation is CASSSRQGSYEQYF.

In its sample, this clonotype was seen a few times. V gene TRBV5-1 combines with J gene TRBJ1-1; tentative D call: TRBD1 (5 bases). V was trimmed by 3 bases and J by 4 bases, leaving 13 bases between them. This CDR3 has 14 amino acids. Germline-derived CDR1 and CDR2 are SGHRS and YFSETQ. In DNA, the CDR3 is TGCGCCAGCAGCTGGTTTGGGGCGGCCACTGAAGCTTTCTTT. This gives the protein CASSWFGAATEAFF.

Points on this clonotype: The junction shows a germline mismatch at one end, possibly a read error. This chain joins TRBV6-5 and TRBJ1-4; TRBD1 is a possible D gene (5 bases). From germline, CDR1 is MNHEY and CDR2 SVGAGI. The CDR3 totals 15 residues. CDR3 sequence (DNA): TGTGCCTGCAGTGTGAAACAGGTGTTTAGTGAAAAACTGTTTTTT. It codes for CACSVKQVFSEKLFF.

As to this clonotype: One base away lies a much larger clone, so this may be a sequencing read error. The rearrangement joins TRBV12-3 or TRBV12-4 to TRBJ1-2; 9 bases align to TRBD1. The V gene end was trimmed by 8 bases and the J gene end by 5 bases; junction bases not matched to a gene: 12. The CDR3 runs 15 residues. The CDR3 spells CASGPDRGSFYGYTF. CDR3 coding DNA: TGTGCCAGCGGACCGGACAGGGGAAGCTTTTATGGCTACACCTTC.

In the case of this clonotype: One junction end does not reproduce the germline sequence, and a read error may be involved. This chain uses TRBV11-2 with TRBJ2-3; the D is unclear. Germline CDR1 and CDR2: SGHAT and FQNNGV. The CDR3 has 12 residues. In DNA form, the CDR3 reads TGCGCCAACAGCTTCGTCACAGATACGCAGTATTTT. This encodes CANSFVTDTQYF.

The rearrangement links TRBV28 to TRBJ1-2; a possible D gene is TRBD1 (5 bases). The CDR3 has 13 residues. V shed 6 bases and J shed 8 bases, with 16 bases lying between them. Germline loops: CDR1 MDHEN, CDR2 SYDVKM. CDR3: CASRAGRPTGYTF. In DNA form, the CDR3 reads TGTGCCAGCAGGGCGGGACGCCCGACCGGCTACACCTTC.

As for this clonotype: Its ends do not fully match the called genes, so a read error is possible. The chain couples TRBV4-2 to TRBJ2-4, with D tentatively TRBD2 (5 bases). The CDR3 runs 18 residues. The V gene's germline CDR1 is LGHNA and CDR2 YNFKEQ. The CDR3 reads CASSQEVGGDLAKNIQCF. The DNA of the CDR3 is TGTGCCAGCAGTCAAGAAGTGGGCGGAGACCTAGCCAAAAACATTCAGTGCTTC.

This clonotype was observed a handful of times. This may be a read error, as it is one base from a much larger clone. The gene calls are TRBV12-5 and TRBJ1-5; D remains ambiguous. CDR3 length: 14 amino acids. Germline V gene sequence: CDR1 LGHNT, CDR2 FRNRAP. CDR3 DNA: TGTGCTGGTGGTTATGGTGCGGTGGTCTCCCCCCAGCATTTT. It translates to CAGGYGAVVSPQHF.